This TCR beta chain was recovered during a study of control samples from healthy donors and cancer patients. TCRdb's copy holds only in-frame clones and misses some; the assay was immunoSEQ multiplex PCR. In the table there are more than 85,000 clones, about 91% of which are singletons. Germline V gene lookup returns CDR1 MNHEY and CDR2 SVGAGI. Germline trimming cut 2 bases from V and 4 bases from J; bases unmatched to any gene: 3. This CDR3 spans 14 amino acids. The genes are TRBV6-5 and TRBJ2-3, with 7 bases matching TRBD2. The material sequenced was blood. The source of this sequence is a woman aged 18 to 35 in good health. CDR3 DNA: TGTGCCAGCAGTTACGCTAGCGGCGCAGATACGCAGTATTTT. This translates into CASSYASGADTQYF.